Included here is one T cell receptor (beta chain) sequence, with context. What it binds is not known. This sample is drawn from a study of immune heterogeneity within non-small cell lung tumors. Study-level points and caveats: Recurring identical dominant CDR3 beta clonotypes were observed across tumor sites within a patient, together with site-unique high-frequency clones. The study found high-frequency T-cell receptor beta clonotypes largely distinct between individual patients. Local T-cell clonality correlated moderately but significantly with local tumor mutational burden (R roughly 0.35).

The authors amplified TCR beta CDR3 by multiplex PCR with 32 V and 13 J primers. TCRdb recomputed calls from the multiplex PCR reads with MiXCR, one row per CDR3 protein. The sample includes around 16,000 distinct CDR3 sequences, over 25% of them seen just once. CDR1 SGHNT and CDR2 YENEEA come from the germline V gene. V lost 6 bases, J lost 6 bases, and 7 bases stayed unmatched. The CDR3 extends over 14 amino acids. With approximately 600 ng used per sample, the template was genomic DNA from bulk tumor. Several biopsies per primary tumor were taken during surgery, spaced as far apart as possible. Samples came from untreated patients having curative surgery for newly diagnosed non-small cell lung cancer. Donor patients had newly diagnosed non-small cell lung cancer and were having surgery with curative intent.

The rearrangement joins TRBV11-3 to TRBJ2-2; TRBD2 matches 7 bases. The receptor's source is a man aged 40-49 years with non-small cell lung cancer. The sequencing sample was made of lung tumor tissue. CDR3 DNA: TGTGCCAGCAGTCGGGGGGAGGATCCCGGGGAGCTGTTTTTT. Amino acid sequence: CASSRGEDPGELFF.